Each of the 2 T cell receptor beta chains below was sequenced from the same sample in a study of shared clonotypes between healthy human individuals. Assay: immunoSEQ multiplex PCR; the TCRdb copy retains only in-frame clones and omits some. The sample holds some 1,100,000 clones, about four fifths seen once. The sample taken for sequencing was memory CD4+ T cells from PBMCs. Described subset: CD45RA-negative fraction. These receptors originate from a man between 18 and 35 years old in good health. Some clones in this sample may be carry-over from other donors' samples.

The CDR3 DNA reads as TGTGCCAGCAGTGAACCCGCCGGAGTCAATCAGCCCCAGCATTTT. Its translation: CASSEPAGVNQPQHF. The chain links TRBV6-1 to TRBJ1-5; D is uncertain. The CDR3 is 15 residues long. V lost 2 bases, J lost 3 bases, and 11 bases lay in between. Germline lookup yields CDR1 MNHNS and CDR2 SASEGT.

The chain couples TRBV5-1 to TRBJ2-5; D is perhaps TRBD1 or TRBD2 (6 bases each). Per germline, CDR1 SGHRS and CDR2 YFSETQ. V lost 2 bases, J lost 4 bases, and 15 bases lay in between. The CDR3 covers 15 residues. CDR3 in amino acids: CASSFNEGGRETQYF. Written as DNA, the CDR3 is TGCGCCAGCAGCTTTAACGAAGGGGGGAGAGAGACCCAGTACTTC.